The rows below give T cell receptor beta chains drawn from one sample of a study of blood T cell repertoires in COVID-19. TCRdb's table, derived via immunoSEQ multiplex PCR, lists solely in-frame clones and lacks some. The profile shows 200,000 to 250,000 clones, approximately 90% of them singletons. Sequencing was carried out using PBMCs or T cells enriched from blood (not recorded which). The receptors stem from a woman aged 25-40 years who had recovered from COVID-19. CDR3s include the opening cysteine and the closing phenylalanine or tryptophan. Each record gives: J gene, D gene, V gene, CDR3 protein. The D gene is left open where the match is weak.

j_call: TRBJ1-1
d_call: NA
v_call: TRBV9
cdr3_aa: CASSVAGAVNTEAFF

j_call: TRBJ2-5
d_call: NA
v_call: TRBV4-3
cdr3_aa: CASSQVFGETQYF

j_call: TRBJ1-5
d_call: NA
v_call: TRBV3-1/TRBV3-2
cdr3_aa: CASSQDSNQPQHF

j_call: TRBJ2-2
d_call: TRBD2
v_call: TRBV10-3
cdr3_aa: CAISESNPGLASFPGELFF

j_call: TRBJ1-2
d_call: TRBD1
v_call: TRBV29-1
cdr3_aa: CSAVGQGAGGYTF

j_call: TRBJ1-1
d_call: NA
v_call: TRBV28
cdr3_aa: CASSYPSGEKAFF

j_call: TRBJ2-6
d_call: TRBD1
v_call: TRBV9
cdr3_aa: CASSPRGTGGMDGANVLTF

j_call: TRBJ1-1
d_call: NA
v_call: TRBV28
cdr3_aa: CASIPNRRLKAFF

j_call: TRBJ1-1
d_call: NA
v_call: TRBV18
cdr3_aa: CASSVGDRSEAFF

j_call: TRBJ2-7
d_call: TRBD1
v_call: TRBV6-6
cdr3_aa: CASSPAGQGPASYEQYF

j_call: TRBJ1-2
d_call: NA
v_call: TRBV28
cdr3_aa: CASRVTAPAGYTF

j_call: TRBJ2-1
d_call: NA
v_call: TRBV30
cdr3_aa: CAWDQWAGYNEQFF

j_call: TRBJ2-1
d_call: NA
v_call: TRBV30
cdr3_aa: CAWSGAPSYNEQFF

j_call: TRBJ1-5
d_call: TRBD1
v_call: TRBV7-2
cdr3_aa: CASSPDRGQPQHF

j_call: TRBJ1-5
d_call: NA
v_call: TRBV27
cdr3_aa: CASSLNRVGNQPQHF

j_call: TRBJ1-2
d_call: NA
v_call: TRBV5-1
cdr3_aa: CASSLGNTANYGYTF

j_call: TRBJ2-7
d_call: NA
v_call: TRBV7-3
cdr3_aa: CASSLQGSDGEQYF

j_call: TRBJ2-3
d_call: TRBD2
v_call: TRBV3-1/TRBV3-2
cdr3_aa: CASSNLAGGPRTQYF

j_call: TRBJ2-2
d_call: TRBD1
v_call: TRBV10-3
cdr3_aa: CAISGTGDTGELFF

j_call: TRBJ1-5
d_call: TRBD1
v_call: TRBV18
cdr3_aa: CASSTRGSNQPQHF

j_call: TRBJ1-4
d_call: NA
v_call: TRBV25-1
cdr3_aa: CASRDGGNGEKLFF

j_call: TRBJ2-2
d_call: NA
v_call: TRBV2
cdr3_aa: CASMGGATGELFF

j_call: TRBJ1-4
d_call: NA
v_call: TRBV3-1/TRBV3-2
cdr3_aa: CASSQGSNEKLFF

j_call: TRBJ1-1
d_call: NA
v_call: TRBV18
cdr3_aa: CASSPRRTVMNTEAFF

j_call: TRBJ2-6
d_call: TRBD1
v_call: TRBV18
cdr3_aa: CASSGLGDRDPSSGANVLTF

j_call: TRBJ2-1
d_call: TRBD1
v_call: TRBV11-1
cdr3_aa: CASSLTGAEQFF

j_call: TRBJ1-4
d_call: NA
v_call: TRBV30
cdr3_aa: CAWSGTPGEKLFF

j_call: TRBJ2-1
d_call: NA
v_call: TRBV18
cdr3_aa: CASSPPGHETYNEQFF

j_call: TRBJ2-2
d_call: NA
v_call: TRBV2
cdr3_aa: CASSAWTVNTGELFF

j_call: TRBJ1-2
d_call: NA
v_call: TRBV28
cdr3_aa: CASSLDFYGYTF

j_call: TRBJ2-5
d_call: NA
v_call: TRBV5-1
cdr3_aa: CASSLSGTLETQYF

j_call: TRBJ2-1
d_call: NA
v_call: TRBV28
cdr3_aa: CASSLFDRQGWFF

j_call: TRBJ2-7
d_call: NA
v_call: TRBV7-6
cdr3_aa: CASSPRTSSYEQYF

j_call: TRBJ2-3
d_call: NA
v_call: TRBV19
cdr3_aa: CASSPLATSTDTQYF

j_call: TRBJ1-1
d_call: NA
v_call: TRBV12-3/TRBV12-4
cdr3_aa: CASRRTSWGEAFF

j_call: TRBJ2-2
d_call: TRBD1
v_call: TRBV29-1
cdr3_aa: CSVEQGARTGELFF

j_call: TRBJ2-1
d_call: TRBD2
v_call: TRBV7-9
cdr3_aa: CASSLGREGRYNEQFF

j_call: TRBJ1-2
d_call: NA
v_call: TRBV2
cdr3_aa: CASSGADYGYTF

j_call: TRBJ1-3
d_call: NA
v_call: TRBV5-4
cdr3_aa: CASSLDGTSFIGSGNTIYF

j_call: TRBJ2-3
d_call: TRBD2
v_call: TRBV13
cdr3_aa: CASSSGLATDTQYF

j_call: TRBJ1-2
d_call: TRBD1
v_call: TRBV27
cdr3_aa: CASLDRVYGYTF

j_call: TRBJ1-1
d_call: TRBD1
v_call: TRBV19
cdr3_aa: CASSAWTGWMNTEAFF

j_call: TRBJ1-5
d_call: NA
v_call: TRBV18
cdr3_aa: CASSTVNQPQHF

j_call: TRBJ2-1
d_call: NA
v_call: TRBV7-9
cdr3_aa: CASSTRLAISYNEQFF

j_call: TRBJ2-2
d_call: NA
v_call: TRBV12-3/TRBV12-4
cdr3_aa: CASRPQDTGELFF

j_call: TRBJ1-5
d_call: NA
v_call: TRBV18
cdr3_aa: CASSHGSSNQPQHF